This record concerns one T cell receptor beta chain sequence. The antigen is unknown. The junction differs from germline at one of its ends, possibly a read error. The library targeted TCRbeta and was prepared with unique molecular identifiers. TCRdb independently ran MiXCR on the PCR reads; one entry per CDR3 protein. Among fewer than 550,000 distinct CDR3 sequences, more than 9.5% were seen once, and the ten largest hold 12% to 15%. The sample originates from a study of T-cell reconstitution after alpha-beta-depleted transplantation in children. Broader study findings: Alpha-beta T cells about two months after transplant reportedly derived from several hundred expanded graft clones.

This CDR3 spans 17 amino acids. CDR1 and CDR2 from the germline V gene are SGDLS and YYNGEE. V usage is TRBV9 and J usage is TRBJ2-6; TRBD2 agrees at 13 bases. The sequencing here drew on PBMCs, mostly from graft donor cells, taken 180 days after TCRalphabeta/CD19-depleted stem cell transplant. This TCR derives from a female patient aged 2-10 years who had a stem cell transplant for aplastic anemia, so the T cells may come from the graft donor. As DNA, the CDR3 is TGTGCCAGCAGCGGACTAGCGGGAGGCTCTGGGGCCAACGGCCTGACTTTC. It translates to CASSGLAGGSGANGLTF.